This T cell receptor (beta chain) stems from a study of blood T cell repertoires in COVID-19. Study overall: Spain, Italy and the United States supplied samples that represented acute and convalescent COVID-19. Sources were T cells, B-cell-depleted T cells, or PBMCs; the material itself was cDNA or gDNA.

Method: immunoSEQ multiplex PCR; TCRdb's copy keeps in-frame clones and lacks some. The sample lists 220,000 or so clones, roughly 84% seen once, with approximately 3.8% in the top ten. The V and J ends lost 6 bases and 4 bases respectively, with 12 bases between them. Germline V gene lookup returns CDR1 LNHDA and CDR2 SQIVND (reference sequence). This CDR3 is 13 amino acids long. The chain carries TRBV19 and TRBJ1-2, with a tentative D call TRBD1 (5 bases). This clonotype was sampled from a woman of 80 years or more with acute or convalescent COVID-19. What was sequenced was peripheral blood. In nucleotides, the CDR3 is TGTGCCAGTAGCCCCGTCGACAGCTATGGCTACACCTTC. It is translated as CASSPVDSYGYTF. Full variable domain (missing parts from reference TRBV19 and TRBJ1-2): DGGITQSPKYLFRKEGQNVTLSCEQNLNHDAMYWYRQDPGQGLRLIYYSQIVNDFQKGDIAEGYSVSREKKESFPLTVTSAQKNPTAFYLCASSPVDSYGYTFGSGTRLTVV.